The rows below give T cell receptor beta chains drawn from one sample of a study of early T cells in non-severe SARS-CoV-2 infection. TCRdb reanalysed the 5' RACE reads using MiXCR and keeps one entry per CDR3 protein. The profile covers about 29,000 distinct CDR3 sequences, with roughly 4.7% appearing a single time and over 6% taken by the ten largest. Sequencing was performed on whole blood. These receptors originate from an adult who was a healthcare worker with PCR-confirmed SARS-CoV-2 infection or an uninfected control (not recorded which). CDR3s include the opening cysteine and the closing phenylalanine or tryptophan.

TRBV18,TRBJ2-7,CASSSNSYEQYF
TRBV20-1,TRBJ2-5,CSAQPSGRTWETQYF
TRBV6-5,TRBJ2-7,CASTSGRPPYEQYF
TRBV5-5,TRBJ2-6,CASSPRFGSGANVLTF
TRBV2,TRBJ1-4,CASSESLATNEKLFF
TRBV6-6,TRBJ1-5,CASSPLRDRALSNQPQHF
TRBV18,TRBJ2-7,CASSPSSSYEQYF
TRBV12-3/TRBV12-4,TRBJ2-2,CASAIGGTGELFF
TRBV7-9,TRBJ2-2,CASSAAGPDTGELFF
TRBV29-1,TRBJ2-7,CSVQEEEQYF
TRBV12-3/TRBV12-4,TRBJ2-5,CASSLQIGGDAGTQYF
TRBV10-3,TRBJ1-5,CAISEWWAGGNQPQHF
TRBV27,TRBJ1-1,CAFYPRVFDTEAFF
TRBV29-1,TRBJ1-1,CSVVRFFDTEAFF
TRBV6-1,TRBJ2-7,CASSKEGPYEQYF
TRBV6-6,TRBJ2-7,CATSPSYEQYF
TRBV5-4,TRBJ2-3,CASSPGTSGRAVTDTQYF
TRBV10-3,TRBJ2-2,CAISEVRGELFF
TRBV5-5,TRBJ2-1,CASSLSGYNEQFF
TRBV3-1,TRBJ1-2,CASSQGLGGYTF
TRBV7-2,TRBJ2-1,CASSPDRGRSYNEQFF
TRBV19,TRBJ2-3,CASTRTGTDTQYF
TRBV3-1,TRBJ2-1,CASSQDGRFTSEQFF
TRBV5-5,TRBJ1-1,CASSLATGGLNTEAFF